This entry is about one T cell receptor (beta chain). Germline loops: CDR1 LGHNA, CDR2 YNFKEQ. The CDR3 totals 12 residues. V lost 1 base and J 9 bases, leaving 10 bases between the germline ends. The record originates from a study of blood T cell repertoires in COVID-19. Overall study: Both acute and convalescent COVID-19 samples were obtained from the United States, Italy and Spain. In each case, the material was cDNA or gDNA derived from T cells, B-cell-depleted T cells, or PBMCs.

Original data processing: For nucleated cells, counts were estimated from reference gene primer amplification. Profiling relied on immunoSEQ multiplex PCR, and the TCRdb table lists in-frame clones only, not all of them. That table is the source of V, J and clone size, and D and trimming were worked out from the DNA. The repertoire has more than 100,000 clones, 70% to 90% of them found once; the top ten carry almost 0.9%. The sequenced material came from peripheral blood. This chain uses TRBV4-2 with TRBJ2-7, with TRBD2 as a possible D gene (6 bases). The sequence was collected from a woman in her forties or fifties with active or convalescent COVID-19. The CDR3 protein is CASSQVTGVQYF. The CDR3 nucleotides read TGTGCCAGCAGCCAAGTTACGGGAGTGCAGTACTTC.